The 9 T cell receptor beta chains listed next were all sequenced from one sample in a study of shared clonotypes between healthy human individuals. TCRdb's table, derived via immunoSEQ multiplex PCR, lists solely in-frame clones and lacks some. The sample carries fewer than 700,000 clones, roughly four fifths recorded once. What was sequenced was PBMCs. These receptors all come from a middle-aged woman in good health. Some clones in this sample may be carry-over from other donors' samples.

V is TRBV19 and J is TRBJ1-5; TRBD1 agrees at 11 bases. V dropped 0 bases and J dropped 4; count of bases not matched to a gene: 8. CDR1 is LNHDA, CDR2 SQIVND, per germline (reference sequence). The CDR3 is 18 residues long. The CDR3 loop is CASSIDLWTGGRNQPQHF. CDR3 coding DNA: TGTGCCAGTAGTATAGATCTTTGGACAGGGGGCCGAAATCAGCCCCAGCATTTT.

The rearrangement links TRBV5-1 to TRBJ1-3, with TRBD1 as a possible D gene (5 bases). This CDR3 is built from 15 residues. Germline values: CDR1 SGHRS, CDR2 YFSETQ. Trimming removed 2 bases at V and 0 bases at J, with 9 bases between. The CDR3 is CASSLGTFSGNTIYF. The CDR3 DNA reads TGCGCCAGCAGCTTAGGGACGTTCTCTGGAAACACCATATATTTT.

The CDR3 loop is CASSLGLVVNTEAFF. The CDR3 coding sequence is TGCGCCAGCAGCTTGGGGCTAGTTGTTAACACTGAAGCTTTCTTT. This rearrangement joins TRBV5-1 to TRBJ1-1; D is uncertain. Trimming left V 0 bases short and J 2 bases short, with 11 bases between. This CDR3 spans 15 amino acids. CDR1 and CDR2 (germline): SGHRS, YFSETQ.

This rearrangement joins TRBV5-4 to TRBJ1-4; the D gene is possibly TRBD1 (5 bases). Trimming removed 0 bases from V and 7 bases from J, with 10 bases in between. CDR3 length equals 14 residues. CDR1 is SGHNT, CDR2 YYREEE, per germline (reference sequence). CDR3 residues: CASSLGGDGEKLFF. Written as DNA, the CDR3 is TGTGCCAGCAGCTTGGGAGGGGATGGTGAAAAACTGTTTTTT.

The chain carries TRBV28 and TRBJ2-3; unclear D gene. CDR1 and CDR2 from the germline V gene are MDHEN and SYDVKM. V lost 4 bases and J 0 bases, leaving 14 bases between the germline ends. CDR3 size: 16 residues. CDR3 nucleotide sequence: TGTGCCAGCAGTTACTGGGCAGCCACTAGCACAGATACGCAGTATTTT. Protein product: CASSYWAATSTDTQYF.

The chain is built from TRBV29-1 and TRBJ2-5; no firm D call. The assigned J gene may be wrong: the sequence end matches TRBJ2-7 better. The CDR3 runs to 12 residues. Looked up from germline, CDR1 is SQVTM and CDR2 is ANQGSEA. CDR3 sequence (DNA): TGCAGCGTTGTGGGCCAGACCTACGAGCAGTACTTC. This translates into CSVVGQTYEQYF.

This clone appeared once. The V call is TRBV7-9, the J call TRBJ2-1; 9 bases fit TRBD2. This CDR3 region has 16 residues. V was pared by 4 bases and J by 6 bases, with 10 bases of the junction left unmatched. Germline-derived CDR1 and CDR2 are SEHNR and FQNEAQ (reference sequence). CDR3 nucleotide sequence: TGTGCCAGCAGCTCAATTAGCGGGAGTATAGTCAATGAGCAGTTCTTC. Translating gives CASSSISGSIVNEQFF.

The rearrangement uses TRBV7-9 and TRBJ2-7, with TRBD2 as a possible D gene (6 bases). The germline V gene encodes CDR1 SEHNR and CDR2 FQNEAQ (reference sequence). The CDR3 consists of 16 residues. V gave up 0 bases and J gave up 0 bases, with 12 bases separating them. CDR3 in amino acids: CASSLALAGSSYEQYF. CDR3 in DNA: TGTGCCAGCAGCTTAGCGCTTGCGGGAAGCTCCTACGAGCAGTACTTC. The variable domain in full, completed from reference TRBV7-9 and TRBJ2-7, reads DTGVSQNPRHKITKRGQNVTFRCDPISEHNRLYWYRQTLGQGPEFLTYFQNEAQLEKSRLLSDRFSAERPKGSFSTLEIQRTEQGDSAMYLCASSLALAGSSYEQYFGPGTRLTVT.

V is TRBV2 and J is TRBJ2-5, with D tentatively TRBD2 (6 bases). The CDR3 consists of 12 residues. V was pared by 9 bases and J by 11 bases, with 19 bases between. Germline assignment: CDR1 SNHLY and CDR2 FYNNEI. CDR3 sequence: CARDESTGEQYF. CDR3 sequence (DNA): TGTGCCAGGGACGAGTCTACGGGAGAGCAGTACTTC.